The next 9 T cell receptor beta chains were all read from a single sample in a study of OX40 agonist ivuxolimab in advanced cancers. Only in-frame clones appear in the TCRdb table, and some are missing; sequencing was by immunoSEQ multiplex PCR. In the table there are about 73,000 clones, 75% to 90% of which are singletons. The sequencing here drew on CD4+ or CD8+ T cells sorted from blood, taken in a trial of the OX40 agonist ivuxolimab. The receptors were sampled from an adult with an advanced solid tumor such as melanoma, head and neck, liver or kidney cancer.

V and J are TRBV6-1 and TRBJ1-5; 7 nucleotides match TRBD1. CDR1 and CDR2 (germline): MNHNS, SASEGT. CDR3 length: 15 amino acids. V dropped 6 bases and J dropped 9; count of bases not matched to a gene: 14. Written as DNA, the CDR3 is TGTGCCAGCAGGGGGGGACAGAACCCGAAGCCGCCCCAGCATTTT. It encodes CASRGGQNPKPPQHF.

CDR3 nucleotide sequence: TGTGCCAGCAGTGACTGTTGTATCCAAGAGACCCAGTACTTC. Its protein product is CASSDCCIQETQYF. V gene TRBV6-4 combines with J gene TRBJ2-5; D unclear. Germline V gene data show CDR1 as MRHNA and CDR2 as SNTAGT. The V gene lost 1 base and the J gene lost 1 base, with 7 bases spanning the gap. This CDR3 contains 14 residues.

CDR3 loop: CASSLGSANTGELFF. The CDR3 nucleotides read TGTGCCAGTAGTTTGGGGAGCGCGAACACCGGGGAGCTGTTTTTT. The V and J genes are TRBV7-9 and TRBJ2-2; D might be TRBD2 (5 bases). This CDR3 spans 15 amino acids. Trimming cost V 9 bases and J 0 bases, with 14 bases left between them. Germline assignment: CDR1 SEHNR and CDR2 FQNEAQ (reference sequence).

This sequence joins TRBV5-5 and TRBJ2-7, with TRBD1 matching over 9 bases. Germline V gene sequence: CDR1 SGHKS, CDR2 YYEKEE (reference sequence). After removal of 4 bases from V and 2 bases from J, the junction contained 7 bases not matched to a gene. This CDR3 is built from 15 residues. The CDR3 reads CASSGTGTGTYEQYF. The CDR3 region has the DNA TGTGCCAGCAGCGGGACCGGGACAGGGACCTACGAGCAGTACTTC.

The V and J genes are TRBV5-4 and TRBJ1-4; D gene ambiguous. CDR3 size: 14 residues. The V end was cut by 6 bases, the J end by 5 bases, with 14 bases between. Germline CDR1 reads SGHNT; CDR2 reads YYREEE (reference sequence). The CDR3 loop is CASTPGPTNEKLFF. The CDR3, as DNA: TGTGCCAGCACGCCAGGTCCCACCAATGAAAAACTGTTTTTT.

The chain couples TRBV11-2 to TRBJ2-3, with a possible D match to TRBD2 (6 bases). The length of the CDR3 is 14 residues. Germline V gives CDR1 SGHAT, CDR2 FQNNGV. Deletions cut 6 bases from V and 3 bases from J, with 13 bases between. CDR3 DNA: TGTGCCAGCAGTAAGCCGGGAGCAACAGATACGCAGTATTTT. Amino acids: CASSKPGATDTQYF.

The genes are TRBV28 and TRBJ1-2; the match to TRBD1 covers 7 bases. This CDR3 is built from 16 residues. The germline CDR1 and CDR2 sequences are MDHEN and SYDVKM. The junction had 13 bases not matched to a gene; V was cut back by 3 bases and J by 6 bases. This CDR3 reads CASSFFIAGGPDGYTF. The CDR3 DNA follows: TGTGCCAGCAGTTTTTTCATTGCAGGGGGGCCAGATGGCTACACCTTC.

This clone showed up just once. This CDR3 reads CASSWGIGSEQFF. Written as DNA, the CDR3 is TGTGCCAGCAGCTGGGGAATCGGTAGTGAGCAGTTCTTC. V is TRBV7-8 and J is TRBJ2-1; D not resolved. The CDR3 covers 13 residues. Germline CDR1 is SGHVS and CDR2 is FQNEAQ. V gave up 4 bases and J gave up 9 bases, with 13 bases separating them. Together with reference TRBV7-8 and TRBJ2-1, the CDR3 gives the full variable domain: GAGVSQSPRYKVAKRGQDVALRCDPISGHVSLFWYQQALGQGPEFLTYFQNEAQLDKSGLPSDRFFAERPEGSVSTLKIQRTQQEDSAVYLCASSWGIGSEQFFGPGTRLTVL.

The rearrangement links TRBV27 to TRBJ1-5; D gene unclear. Deletions cut 0 bases from V and 3 bases from J, with 9 bases between. Germline V CDR1 and CDR2: MNHEY, SMNVEV (reference sequence). The CDR3 is 15 residues long. As DNA, the CDR3 is TGTGCCAGCAGTTTATCGGCAGGTTTCAATCAGCCCCAGCATTTT. Protein: CASSLSAGFNQPQHF.